The 20 T cell receptor beta chains below were found in one sample sequenced in a study of blood T cell repertoires in COVID-19. The data were produced by immunoSEQ multiplex PCR, yet TCRdb's version contains in-frame clones alone and is incomplete. Of approximately 330,000 clones listed, around 90% were seen once; the top ten hold roughly a tenth. The sample comprised peripheral blood. These receptors came from a man younger than 40 with COVID-19, enrolled during active disease.

This CDR3 reads CASRERSSGANVLTF. In DNA, the CDR3 is TGTGCCAGCAGGGAGAGGAGCTCTGGGGCCAACGTCCTGACTTTC. The rearrangement links TRBV6-6 to TRBJ2-6; D not resolved. CDR1 MNHNY and CDR2 SVGAGI come from the germline V gene (reference sequence). This CDR3 is built from 15 residues. Trimming took off 6 bases at V and 0 bases at J, with 9 bases between the two ends.

The V call is TRBV5-6, the J call TRBJ1-1, with D maybe TRBD1 (5 bases). The CDR3 extends over 14 amino acids. Germline V gene lookup returns CDR1 SGHDT and CDR2 YYEEEE. Trimming stripped 1 base from V and 11 bases from J, with 18 bases between. The CDR3 loop reads CASSLNPQEPGAFF. The DNA of the CDR3 is TGTGCCAGCAGCTTGAATCCACAGGAGCCGGGTGCTTTCTTT.

This CDR3 reads CASSYWDRGPYTF. Here the CDR3 DNA reads TGTGCCAGCAGTTACTGGGACAGGGGACCCTACACCTTC. The V gene is TRBV6-2 or TRBV6-3, the J gene TRBJ1-2; TRBD1 matches at 10 bases. In germline, CDR1 is MNHEY, CDR2 SVGEGT. The V segment lost 1 base and the J segment 10 bases; nucleotides outside the gene matches: 3. CDR3 length: 13 amino acids.

The chain is built from TRBV5-1 and TRBJ1-1, with a weak D call TRBD1 (5 bases). Trimming pared 6 bases from V and 5 bases from J, leaving 14 bases between. The V gene's germline CDR1 is SGHRS and CDR2 YFSETQ. The CDR3 contains 13 residues. The CDR3 DNA reads TGCGCCAGCACCTATCGGGAGGGGACTGAAGCTTTCTTT. Its translation: CASTYREGTEAFF.

The sample holds one count of this clone. The chain combines TRBV10-3 with TRBJ2-5; D not certain. The CDR3 is made up of 12 amino acids. V lost 0 bases to trimming and J lost 5 bases, with 4 bases between them. Germline V gene data show CDR1 as ENHRY and CDR2 as SYGVKD. CDR3: CAISESRETQYF. In DNA form, the CDR3 reads TGTGCCATCAGTGAGTCGCGGGAGACCCAGTACTTC.

CDR3 sequence reads: CASSRDRGKDEQFF. The CDR3, as DNA: TGTGCCAGCAGTCGGGACAGGGGAAAGGATGAGCAGTTCTTC. This chain joins TRBV6-6 and TRBJ2-1, with 10 bases identical to TRBD1. Trimming took 5 bases from V and 8 from J; bases not matched to a gene: 6. The germline V gene encodes CDR1 MNHNY and CDR2 SVGAGI (reference sequence). There are 14 residues in the CDR3.

The chain has TRBV5-6 and TRBJ1-5, with 7 bases fitting TRBD1. Germline CDR1 reads SGHDT; CDR2 reads YYEEEE. The junction had 1 base not matched to a gene; V was cut back by 3 bases and J by 4 bases. This CDR3 contains 13 residues. The CDR3 DNA reads as TGTGCCAGCAGCTGGGGACAGAATCAGCCCCAGCATTTT. This sequence encodes CASSWGQNQPQHF.

The chain joins TRBV19 to TRBJ1-5; D possibly corresponds to TRBD1 (6 bases). The germline V gene has CDR1 LNHDA and CDR2 SQIVND (reference sequence). Trimming shortened V by 4 bases and J by 4 bases, and 20 bases separated the two germline ends. This CDR3 spans 17 amino acids. This CDR3 reads CASSKWTVKGRNQPQHF. In DNA, the CDR3 is TGTGCCAGTAGTAAGTGGACAGTAAAGGGCAGGAATCAGCCCCAGCATTTT.

The rearrangement uses TRBV5-4 and TRBJ1-2, with D maybe TRBD1 (5 bases). The CDR3 runs to 14 residues. Looked up from germline, CDR1 is SGHNT and CDR2 is YYREEE (reference sequence). V dropped 4 bases and J dropped 4 bases, with 14 bases sitting between them. The CDR3 sequence: CASSLRTQGYGYTF. The CDR3 DNA sequence: TGTGCCAGCAGCCTACGAACGCAGGGCTATGGCTACACCTTC.

The chain carries TRBV6-2 or TRBV6-3 and TRBJ2-3, with 13 bases identical to TRBD2. Looked up from germline, CDR1 is MNHEY and CDR2 is SVGEGT. V was pared by 5 bases and J by 3 bases, with 2 bases of the junction left unmatched. The CDR3 is made up of 15 amino acids. The CDR3 coding sequence is TGTGCCAGCAGTCCGACTAGCGGGAGGACAGATACGCAGTATTTT. Translation: CASSPTSGRTDTQYF.

The chain has TRBV9 and TRBJ2-1, with TRBD2 matching 10 bases. V was pared by 4 bases and J by 5 bases, with 9 bases of the junction left unmatched. The CDR3 runs to 16 residues. Germline V gives CDR1 SGDLS, CDR2 YYNGEE. The DNA of the CDR3 is TGTGCCAGCAGCCCCCGCGGAGCGGGAGGGCACAATGAGCAGTTCTTC. It translates to CASSPRGAGGHNEQFF.

For this clone: The same CDR3 also results from other DNA sequences found in this sample. The chain is built from TRBV27 and TRBJ1-5, with TRBD1 matching over 7 bases. The germline CDR1 and CDR2 sequences are MNHEY and SMNVEV (reference sequence). Trimming cost V 3 bases and J 3 bases; bases outside gene matches: 2. This CDR3 contains 14 residues. CDR3 sequence reads: CASSLTGSNQPQHF. The CDR3 coding sequence is TGTGCCAGCAGTTTGACAGGGTCCAATCAGCCCCAGCATTTT.

This chain joins TRBV12-2 and TRBJ1-2. TRBV12-2 represents a pseudogene. The CDR3 totals 20 residues. The CDR3 sequence is CASRLASSALSGGGSYGYTF. CDR3 sequence (DNA): TGTGCAAGTCGCTTGGCCAGTAGCGCCCTTTCGGGGGGGGGATCCTATGGCTACACCTTC.

The V call is TRBV6-2 or TRBV6-3, the J call TRBJ2-4; no clear D gene. Germline V gene sequence: CDR1 MNHEY, CDR2 SVGEGT. The ends were cut back, 6 bases at V and 1 base at J, with 13 bases in the middle. The CDR3 runs to 15 residues. CDR3 coding DNA: TGTGCCAGCAGCCCGTCCACCGGGGCCAAAAACATTCAGTACTTC. Its protein is CASSPSTGAKNIQYF.

V is TRBV5-4 and J is TRBJ1-1; unclear D gene. The germline CDR1 and CDR2 sequences are SGHNT and YYREEE (reference sequence). CDR3 size: 13 residues. The V end was cut by 6 bases, the J end by 0 bases, with 9 bases between. CDR3 sequence reads: CASKSGLNTEAFF. CDR3 coding DNA: TGTGCCAGCAAATCGGGTTTGAACACTGAAGCTTTCTTT.

This clone showed up just a few times. This chain uses TRBV5-4 with TRBJ1-1; maybe TRBD1 (5 bases). From germline, CDR1 is SGHNT and CDR2 YYREEE (reference sequence). V lost 0 bases, J lost 5 bases, and 14 bases lay in between. CDR3 length equals 15 residues. CDR3 residues: CASSLGGASFTEAFF. CDR3 coding DNA: TGTGCCAGCAGCTTGGGGGGCGCTAGTTTTACTGAAGCTTTCTTT.

This chain connects TRBV24-1 to TRBJ2-5, with 8 bases fitting TRBD2. CDR3 length: 16 amino acids. Germline V gene lookup returns CDR1 KGHDR and CDR2 SFDVKD. Losses at the gene ends were 3 bases for V and 4 bases for J; bases not matched to a gene: 9. The CDR3 spells CATSDPTAGVGETQYF. The CDR3 DNA reads TGTGCCACCAGTGATCCTACAGCGGGAGTCGGAGAGACCCAGTACTTC.

The rearrangement uses TRBV5-4 and TRBJ2-7; tentatively, D is TRBD1 (5 bases). Trimming took off 1 base at V and 0 bases at J, with 8 bases between the two ends. This CDR3 has 14 amino acids. Germline V gives CDR1 SGHNT, CDR2 YYREEE (reference sequence). CDR3 sequence reads: CASSLRGNSYEQYF. The CDR3 region has the DNA TGTGCCAGCAGCTTGAGGGGAAACTCCTACGAGCAGTACTTC.

The rearrangement joins TRBV7-9 to TRBJ2-7; TRBD2 aligns across 8 bases. Per the germline V gene, CDR1 is SEHNR and CDR2 is FQNEAQ (reference sequence). This CDR3 comprises 13 residues. Trimming took 3 bases from V and 6 from J; bases not matched to a gene: 4. The CDR3 DNA sequence: TGTGCCAGCAGCTTCCTAGCGGGTGGCGAGCAGTACTTC. Encoded protein: CASSFLAGGEQYF.

The chain recombines TRBV27 with TRBJ2-5; D remains ambiguous. The CDR3 consists of 13 residues. Per the germline V gene, CDR1 is MNHEY and CDR2 is SMNVEV (reference sequence). The germline V and J ends were trimmed by 5 bases and 4 bases, with 11 bases remaining between them. The CDR3 nucleotides read TGTGCCAGCAGTCCGCCCTCTAGAGAGACCCAGTACTTC. This translates into CASSPPSRETQYF.